This T cell receptor (beta chain) is drawn from a study of cytomegalovirus exposure and HLA in healthy donors. The study's findings and limits: 87-base-pair reads could not separate some V segments, including TRBV6-2 and TRBV6-3. When analyzed later, a missense DCLRE1C variant was found to be linked to TCR beta V- and J-gene trimming.

This PCR relied on a set of 60 Vbeta primers and 13 Jbeta primers. Sequenced by immunoSEQ multiplex PCR; TCRdb stores in-frame clones only, minus some. Here the sample spans approximately 110,000 clones, roughly 69% being singletons. The CDR3 contains 14 residues. Germline V gives CDR1 SGDLS, CDR2 YYNGEE. Trimming pared 0 bases from V and 1 base from J, leaving 7 bases between. Comments on this clone: Its antigen is currently unknown.

Material for sequencing was PBMCs. The receptor was derived from a middle-aged man in good health and CMV-seropositive. The V call is TRBV9, the J call TRBJ1-1, with D perhaps TRBD1 (5 bases). CDR3 DNA sequence: TGTGCCAGCAGCGTAGGGCAGGGGAACACTGAAGCTTTCTTT. Amino acids: CASSVGQGNTEAFF.